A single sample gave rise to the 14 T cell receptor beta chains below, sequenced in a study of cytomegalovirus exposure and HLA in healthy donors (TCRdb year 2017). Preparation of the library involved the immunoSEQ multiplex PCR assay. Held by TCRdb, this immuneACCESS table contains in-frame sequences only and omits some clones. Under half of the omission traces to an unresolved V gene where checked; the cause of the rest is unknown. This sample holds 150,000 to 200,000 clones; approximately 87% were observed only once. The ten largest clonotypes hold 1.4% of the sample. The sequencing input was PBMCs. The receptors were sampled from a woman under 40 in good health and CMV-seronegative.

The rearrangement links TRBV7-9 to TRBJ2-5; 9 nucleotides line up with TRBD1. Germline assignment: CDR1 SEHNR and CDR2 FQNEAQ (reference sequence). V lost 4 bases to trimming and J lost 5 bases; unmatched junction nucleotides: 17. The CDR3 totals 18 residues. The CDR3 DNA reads TGTGCCAGCAGCTCCTCCGGAAATACAGGGGGCGGTCGGGAGACCCAGTACTTC. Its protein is CASSSSGNTGGGRETQYF.

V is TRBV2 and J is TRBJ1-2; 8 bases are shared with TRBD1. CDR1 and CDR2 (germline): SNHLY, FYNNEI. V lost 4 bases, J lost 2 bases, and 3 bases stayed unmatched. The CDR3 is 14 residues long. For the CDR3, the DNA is TGTGCCAGCAGTGCGGACAGGGACAACTATGGCTACACCTTC. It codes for CASSADRDNYGYTF.

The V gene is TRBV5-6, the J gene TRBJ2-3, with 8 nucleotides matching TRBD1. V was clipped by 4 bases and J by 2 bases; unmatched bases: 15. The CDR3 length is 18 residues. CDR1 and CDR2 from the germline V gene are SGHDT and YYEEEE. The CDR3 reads CASSQSGQGTGVTDTQYF. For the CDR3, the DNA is TGTGCCAGCAGCCAGTCCGGACAGGGTACGGGGGTCACAGATACGCAGTATTTT.

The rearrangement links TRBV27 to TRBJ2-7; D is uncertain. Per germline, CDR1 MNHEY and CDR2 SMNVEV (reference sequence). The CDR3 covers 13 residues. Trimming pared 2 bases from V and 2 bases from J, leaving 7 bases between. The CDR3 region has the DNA TGTGCCAGCAGTTTAAGCCCAACCTACGAGCAGTACTTC. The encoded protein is CASSLSPTYEQYF.

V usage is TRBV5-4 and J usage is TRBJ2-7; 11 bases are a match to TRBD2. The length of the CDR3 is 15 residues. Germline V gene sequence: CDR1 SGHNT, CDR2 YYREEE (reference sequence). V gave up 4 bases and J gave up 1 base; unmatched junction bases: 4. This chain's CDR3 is CASSPSGGQSYEQYF. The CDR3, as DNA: TGTGCCAGCAGCCCTAGCGGGGGGCAGTCCTACGAGCAGTACTTC.

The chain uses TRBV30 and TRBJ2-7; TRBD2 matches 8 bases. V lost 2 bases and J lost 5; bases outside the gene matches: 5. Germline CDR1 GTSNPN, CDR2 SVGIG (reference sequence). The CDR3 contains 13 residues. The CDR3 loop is CAWSTGGGDEQYF. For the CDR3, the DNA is TGTGCCTGGAGTACGGGGGGGGGTGACGAGCAGTACTTC.

The CDR3 protein is CASSYRGGYSGNTIYF. The DNA for the CDR3 is TGTGCCAGCTCATACAGGGGAGGATACTCTGGAAACACCATATATTTT. The chain carries TRBV18 and TRBJ1-3; 7 bases match TRBD1. The CDR3 is 16 residues long. V dropped 5 bases and J dropped 0; count of bases not matched to a gene: 7. The V gene's germline CDR1 is KGHSH and CDR2 LQKENI.

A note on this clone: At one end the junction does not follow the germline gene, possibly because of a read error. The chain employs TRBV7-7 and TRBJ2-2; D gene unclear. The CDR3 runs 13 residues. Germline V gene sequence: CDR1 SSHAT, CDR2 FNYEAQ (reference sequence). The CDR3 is CASSSFPAGELFF. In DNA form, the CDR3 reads TGTGCTAGCAGCTCGTTTCCCGCCGGGGAGCTGTTTTTT.

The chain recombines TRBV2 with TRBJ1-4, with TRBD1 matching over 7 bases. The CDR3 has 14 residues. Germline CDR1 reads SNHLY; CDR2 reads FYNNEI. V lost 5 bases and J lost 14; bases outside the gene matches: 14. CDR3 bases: TGTGCCAGCAGTAGGACAGGACTTAATGTTAGCCTGTTTTTT. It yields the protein CASSRTGLNVSLFF. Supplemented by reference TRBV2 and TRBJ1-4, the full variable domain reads EPEVTQTPSHQVTQMGQEVILRCVPISNHLYFYWYRQILGQKVEFLVSFYNNEISEKSEIFDDQFSVERPDGSNFTLKIRSTKLEDSAMYFCASSRTGLNVSLFFGSGTQLSVL.

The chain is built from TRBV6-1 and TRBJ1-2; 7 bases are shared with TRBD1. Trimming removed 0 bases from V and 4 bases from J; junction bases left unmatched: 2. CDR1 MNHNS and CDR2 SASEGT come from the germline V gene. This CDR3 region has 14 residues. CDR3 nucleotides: TGTGCCAGCAGTGAAGCTGGACAGGCCTATGGCTACACCTTC. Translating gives CASSEAGQAYGYTF.

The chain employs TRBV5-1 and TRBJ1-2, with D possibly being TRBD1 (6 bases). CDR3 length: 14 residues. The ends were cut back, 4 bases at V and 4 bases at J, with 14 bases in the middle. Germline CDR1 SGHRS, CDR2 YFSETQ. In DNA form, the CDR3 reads TGCGCCAGCAGCCGTGACGGACAGTCCTATGGCTACACCTTC. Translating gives CASSRDGQSYGYTF.

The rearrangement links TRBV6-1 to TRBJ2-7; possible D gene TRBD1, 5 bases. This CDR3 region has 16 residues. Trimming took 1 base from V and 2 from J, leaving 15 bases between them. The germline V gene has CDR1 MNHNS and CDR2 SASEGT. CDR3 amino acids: CASSEGKQVRAYEQYF. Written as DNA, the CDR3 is TGTGCCAGCAGTGAAGGGAAACAGGTTAGAGCCTACGAGCAGTACTTC.

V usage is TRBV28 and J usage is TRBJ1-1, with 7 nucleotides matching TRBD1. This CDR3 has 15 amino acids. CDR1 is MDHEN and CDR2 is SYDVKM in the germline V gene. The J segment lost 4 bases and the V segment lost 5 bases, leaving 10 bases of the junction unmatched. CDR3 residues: CASSAYIRGITEAFF. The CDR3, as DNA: TGTGCCAGCAGTGCATACATCAGGGGGATCACTGAAGCTTTCTTT.

In nucleotides, the CDR3 is TGTGCCAGCAGCCCGACCGGGACATCAGGAAACACCATATATTTT. Protein: CASSPTGTSGNTIYF. The rearrangement joins TRBV2 to TRBJ1-3; possible D gene TRBD1, 6 bases. The V end lost 6 bases, the J end lost 4 bases, and 16 bases lay between the germline ends. CDR3 length equals 15 residues. CDR1 is SNHLY and CDR2 is FYNNEI in the germline V gene. The full variable domain, in which reference TRBV2 and TRBJ1-3 provide the parts outside the CDR3, is EPEVTQTPSHQVTQMGQEVILRCVPISNHLYFYWYRQILGQKVEFLVSFYNNEISEKSEIFDDQFSVERPDGSNFTLKIRSTKLEDSAMYFCASSPTGTSGNTIYFGEGSWLTVV.